The next 9 T cell receptor beta chains were all read from a single sample in a study of T cell responses to AZD1222 COVID-19 vaccine. TCRdb's copy holds only in-frame clones and misses some; the assay was immunoSEQ multiplex PCR. There are about 160,000 clones in the sample; 80% to 95% occur only once, and under 4% lies in the top ten. The source material was peripheral blood, sampled 28 days after the second AZD1222 dose. The receptors derive from an adult who received the AZD1222 COVID-19 vaccine.

The chain joins TRBV13 to TRBJ1-1; D is undetermined. V was shortened by 2 bases and J by 6 bases, with 19 bases between the two germline ends. The CDR3 has 16 residues. CDR1 PRHDT and CDR2 FYEKMQ come from the germline V gene (reference sequence). CDR3 sequence reads: CASSLNPQSQRAEAFF. The CDR3 DNA is TGTGCCAGCAGCTTAAACCCACAGAGTCAAAGGGCTGAAGCTTTCTTT.

The count of this clone is one. J is TRBJ1-2 and V is TRBV6-6, with 7 bases lining up with TRBD1. CDR1 MNHNY and CDR2 SVGAGI come from the germline V gene (reference sequence). The length of the CDR3 is 13 residues. V shed 6 bases and J 4 bases; nucleotides not matched to a gene: 5. The chain's CDR3 is CASSPDRAYGYTF. As DNA, the CDR3 is TGTGCCAGCAGCCCCGACAGGGCCTATGGCTACACCTTC.

The V and J genes are TRBV4-2 and TRBJ1-1, with TRBD1 matching over 10 bases. The CDR3 contains 18 residues. Germline lookup yields CDR1 LGHNA and CDR2 YNFKEQ. V lost 0 bases, J lost 4 bases, and 11 bases stayed unmatched. As DNA, the CDR3 is TGTGCCAGCAGCCAAGAGGGACAGGGGTGGGGCTCGGGCACTGAAGCTTTCTTT. This translates into CASSQEGQGWGSGTEAFF.

The chain is built from TRBV2 and TRBJ2-7; 11 nucleotides agree with TRBD2. This CDR3 spans 14 amino acids. Germline-derived CDR1 and CDR2 are SNHLY and FYNNEI. After removal of 1 base from V and 6 bases from J, the junction contained 2 bases not matched to a gene. The CDR3: CASSEGLAGGEQYF. Written as DNA, the CDR3 is TGTGCCAGCAGTGAAGGGCTAGCGGGAGGCGAGCAGTACTTC.

This chain links TRBV5-6 with TRBJ2-5; no firm D call. The germline V gene encodes CDR1 SGHDT and CDR2 YYEEEE. Trimming pared 3 bases from V and 2 bases from J, leaving 8 bases between. The CDR3 spans 13 residues. The CDR3 coding sequence is TGTGCCAGCAGCTCCGGCGGACAAGAGACCCAGTACTTC. Protein product: CASSSGGQETQYF.

This chain links TRBV19 with TRBJ1-5, with unresolved D. Trimming stripped 4 bases from V and 0 bases from J, with 7 bases between. The germline V gene has CDR1 LNHDA and CDR2 SQIVND (reference sequence). The CDR3 spans 14 residues. CDR3 nucleotide sequence: TGTGCCAGTAGTACCCAGGCTAGCAATCAGCCCCAGCATTTT. Residues: CASSTQASNQPQHF.

The V call is TRBV10-3, the J call TRBJ1-1; TRBD1 aligns across 7 bases. Germline V lookup: CDR1 ENHRY, CDR2 SYGVKD. V lost 6 bases and J lost 1; bases outside the gene matches: 8. The CDR3 has 15 amino acids. The CDR3 loop reads CAIRASGDRNTEAFF. The CDR3 nucleotides read TGTGCCATCAGGGCTTCAGGGGACAGGAACACTGAAGCTTTCTTT.

The chain has TRBV30 and TRBJ2-7; D gene uncertain. Germline V gene data show CDR1 as GTSNPN and CDR2 as SVGIG (reference sequence). The CDR3 totals 13 residues. Trimming pared 4 bases from V and 2 bases from J, leaving 12 bases between. DNA of the CDR3: TGTGCCTGGACTTCGGGCCGTCCCTACGAGCAGTACTTC. Translation: CAWTSGRPYEQYF.

This clone was counted a few times. The rearrangement uses TRBV7-9 and TRBJ2-6, with a possible D match to TRBD1 (5 bases). The CDR3 is 17 amino acids. Germline-derived CDR1 and CDR2 are SEHNR and FQNEAQ (reference sequence). Between the trimmed V and J ends, which lost 2 bases and 0 bases, there was a span of 11 bases. The CDR3: CASSLYMGLSGANVLTF. The CDR3 nucleotides are TGTGCCAGCAGCTTATACATGGGGCTCTCTGGGGCCAACGTCCTGACTTTC.